This record looks at one T cell receptor beta chain sequence and its context. Authors' methods: By means of reference gene primer amplification, nucleated cell counts were estimated. Data came from immunoSEQ multiplex PCR; TCRdb stores just in-frame clones and leaves some out. V and J calls plus clone size are reproduced from that table; the DNA served to infer D and trimming. The profile shows around 210,000 clones, around 81% of them singletons. This sample was included in a study of blood T cell repertoires in COVID-19. Whole-study context: The samples span acute and convalescent COVID-19 from the United States, Italy and Spain. T cells, B-cell-depleted T cells, or PBMCs provided the cDNA or gDNA that served as material.

Seattle patient enrollment occurred during active infection, with longitudinal follow-up thereafter. V lost 5 bases, J lost 0 bases, and 17 bases lay in between. Germline V gives CDR1 MDHEN, CDR2 SYDVKM. This CDR3 has 16 amino acids. The receptor was derived from a man in his sixties with COVID-19, enrolled during active disease. The chain carries TRBV28 and TRBJ2-7; the D gene is possibly TRBD1 (5 bases). Input material: peripheral blood. This chain's CDR3 is CASSPFLLDNSYEQYF. Here the CDR3 DNA reads TGTGCCAGCAGTCCTTTTCTATTGGACAACTCCTACGAGCAGTACTTC.